This T cell receptor beta chain was identified during a study of T-cell reconstitution after alpha-beta-depleted transplantation in children (dated by TCRdb to 2016 to 2018). Study-level background: The study quantitatively tracked T-cell immune reconstitution after TCRalphabeta/CD19-depleted allogeneic hematopoietic cell transplantation in children using TCR repertoire profiling. Points the paper makes about the study in general: Over subsequent months, a decline in hyperexpanded clone frequencies was noted, and after one year, T-cell counts and TCRbeta diversity were mostly ascribed to newly produced T cells. The high TCRbeta diversity at day 60 in some patients was ascribed to recipient T cells and intrathymic progenitors that had survived conditioning. About two months after transplant, the apparently early recovery of alphabetaT-cell counts reportedly depended on just several hundred clones that had expanded rapidly and came from non-depleted graft cells.

The CDR3 sequence holds 13 residues, the cysteine and phenylalanine included. Only the CDR3 DNA is retained, 39 bases long and in frame from the first base. The junction carries 9 bases between V and J, which are trimmed by 4 bases and 2 bases respectively. The treatment or condition label here, explained by the study, means: allogeneic hematopoietic cell transplantation with graft depleted of TCRalphabeta T cells and CD19 B cells. The children who served as transplant recipients had been given grafts of TCRalphabeta/CD19-depleted allogeneic hematopoietic cells. This clonotype was counted many times. Its binding antigen is unknown. Nothing much larger sits one base from this clone, and base qualities are not available. The library relied on PCR. Sequencer: Illumina HiSeq 2500. TCR libraries were prepared with molecular barcoding, using unique molecular identifiers to normalize TCRbeta repertoire quantification. Using fastp trimming at Q25 and MiXCR clonotype assembly, TCRdb reanalyzed the public sequencing data and kept in-frame beta chains. Identical CDR3 protein sequences are pooled into one entry, listed with their most common genes and DNA. In all, the sample holds around 240,000 distinct CDR3 sequences, and around 7.5% of those were seen once. The ten largest clones take up 5% to 8% of the sample.

The source of this sequence is a male patient under 18 who had a stem cell transplant for acute lymphoblastic leukemia, so the T cells may come from the graft donor. The rearrangement joined TRBV12-3 or TRBV12-4 to TRBJ2-7; no D segment can be confidently identified. The sample was PBMCs, mostly from graft donor cells, taken 180 days after TCRalphabeta/CD19-depleted stem cell transplant. The sequenced DNA: TGTGCCAGCAGTTCCATGAAAGCCTACGAGCAGTACTTC. Its translation is CASSSMKAYEQYF.